One and the same sample provided the 9 T cell receptor beta chains below, sequenced in a study of T cells expressing NK-cell markers (dated by TCRdb to 2018 to 2020). The library was built by means of 5' RACE. The sample was run on an Illumina HiSeq 2000. TCRdb reprocessed the reads and lists each CDR3 protein sequence as a single entry, with no DNA. This sample's table contains a few hundred thousand distinct CDR3 sequences. The top ten hold approximately 1.5% of the sample. The source material was blood T cells: a sorted CD56 or NKG2C T cell subset, CD4+ or CD8+ T cells, or bulk PBMC T cells (not recorded which). The receptors come from a woman between 45 and 60 years old in good health. Donor details come from another sample of the same person, matched by shared clones.

The chain employs TRBV7-8 and TRBJ1-5; TCRdb selects TRBD1, and the lack of DNA leaves this call unchecked. This CDR3 region has 16 residues. Germline assignment: CDR1 SGHVS and CDR2 FQNEAQ. CDR3 residues: CASSQLGTGGNQPQHF.

The chain couples TRBV6-1 to TRBJ2-5. The germline CDR1 and CDR2 sequences are MNHNS and SASEGT. The CDR3 extends over 14 amino acids. The CDR3 reads CASSGTRSQETQYF.

J is TRBJ2-3 and V is TRBV6-6; the TCRdb D gene call, TRBD2, has no DNA to confirm it. CDR3 length: 14 amino acids. Germline loops: CDR1 MNHNY, CDR2 SVGAGI (reference sequence). The CDR3 loop reads CASSSPSDTDTQYF.

The chain couples TRBV9 to TRBJ1-1; TCRdb lists TRBD1, though no DNA is available to test this call. Germline V lookup: CDR1 SGDLS, CDR2 YYNGEE. This CDR3 has 16 residues. CDR3 in amino acids: CASQPTGGFPNTEAFF.

CDR3 region: CASSLDDTAAKNIQYF. This chain links TRBV7-9 with TRBJ2-4. The CDR3 has 16 amino acids. Germline V CDR1 and CDR2: SEHNR, FQNEAQ (reference sequence).

This sequence joins TRBV6-2 or TRBV6-3 and TRBJ2-1; TCRdb picks TRBD1, but there is no DNA to check that call. The length of the CDR3 is 12 residues. Germline V gives CDR1 MNHEY, CDR2 SVGEGT. CDR3 in amino acids: CASSGVTGEQFF.

The chain recombines TRBV4-2 with TRBJ2-2. The CDR3 is made up of 16 amino acids. The germline V gene has CDR1 LGHNA and CDR2 YNFKEQ. CDR3 loop: CASSPRVVSGTGELFF.

The chain couples TRBV6-1 to TRBJ2-1; TCRdb's assignment of TRBD1 cannot be checked, as there is no DNA. The CDR3 has 14 amino acids. CDR1 MNHNS and CDR2 SASEGT come from the germline V gene. CDR3: CASSGGWAYNEQFF.

The chain uses TRBV10-2 and TRBJ2-4. The CDR3 spans 16 residues. From germline, CDR1 is WSHSY and CDR2 SAAADI. The CDR3 loop reads CASSDRKIGAKNIQYF.